This T cell receptor (beta chain) derives from a study of regulatory T cells in long-lasting Graves disease. The study's findings and limits: There was favoring of TRBV28, TRBJ1-2 and TRBJ2-5 in persistent disease.

For TCR beta, libraries came from iRepertoire HTBI primers and Arm-PCR of CDR3 regions. Each CDR3 protein is one row after TCRdb ran MiXCR on the multiplex PCR reads. The data show about 430,000 distinct CDR3 sequences, roughly 15% seen once. As to this clonotype: Its specificity is unknown.

Described time point: newly diagnosed GD, antithyroid drugs for less than 3 months. TCR sequences were obtained from RNA taken from PBMCs. This CDR3 comprises 13 residues. Trimming cost V 7 bases and J 2 bases, with 11 bases left between them. The germline V gene encodes CDR1 SNHLY and CDR2 FYNNEI. These data were also filed under a second study, of T cells in Graves' hyperthyroidism and ophthalmopathy. That study reports: In simple terms, a model built on 13 V-J features told ophthalmopathy apart from stable hyperthyroidism.

The source material was peripheral blood mononuclear cells (PBMCs), sampled at new diagnosis, from a patient treated with antithyroid drugs. The chain is built from TRBV2 and TRBJ1-2; unclear D gene. The sequence came from a woman aged 40 to 49 with Graves disease. Here the CDR3 DNA reads TGTGCCAGCAACCGGGCGGACAACTATGGCTACACCTTC. Translated, it gives CASNRADNYGYTF.